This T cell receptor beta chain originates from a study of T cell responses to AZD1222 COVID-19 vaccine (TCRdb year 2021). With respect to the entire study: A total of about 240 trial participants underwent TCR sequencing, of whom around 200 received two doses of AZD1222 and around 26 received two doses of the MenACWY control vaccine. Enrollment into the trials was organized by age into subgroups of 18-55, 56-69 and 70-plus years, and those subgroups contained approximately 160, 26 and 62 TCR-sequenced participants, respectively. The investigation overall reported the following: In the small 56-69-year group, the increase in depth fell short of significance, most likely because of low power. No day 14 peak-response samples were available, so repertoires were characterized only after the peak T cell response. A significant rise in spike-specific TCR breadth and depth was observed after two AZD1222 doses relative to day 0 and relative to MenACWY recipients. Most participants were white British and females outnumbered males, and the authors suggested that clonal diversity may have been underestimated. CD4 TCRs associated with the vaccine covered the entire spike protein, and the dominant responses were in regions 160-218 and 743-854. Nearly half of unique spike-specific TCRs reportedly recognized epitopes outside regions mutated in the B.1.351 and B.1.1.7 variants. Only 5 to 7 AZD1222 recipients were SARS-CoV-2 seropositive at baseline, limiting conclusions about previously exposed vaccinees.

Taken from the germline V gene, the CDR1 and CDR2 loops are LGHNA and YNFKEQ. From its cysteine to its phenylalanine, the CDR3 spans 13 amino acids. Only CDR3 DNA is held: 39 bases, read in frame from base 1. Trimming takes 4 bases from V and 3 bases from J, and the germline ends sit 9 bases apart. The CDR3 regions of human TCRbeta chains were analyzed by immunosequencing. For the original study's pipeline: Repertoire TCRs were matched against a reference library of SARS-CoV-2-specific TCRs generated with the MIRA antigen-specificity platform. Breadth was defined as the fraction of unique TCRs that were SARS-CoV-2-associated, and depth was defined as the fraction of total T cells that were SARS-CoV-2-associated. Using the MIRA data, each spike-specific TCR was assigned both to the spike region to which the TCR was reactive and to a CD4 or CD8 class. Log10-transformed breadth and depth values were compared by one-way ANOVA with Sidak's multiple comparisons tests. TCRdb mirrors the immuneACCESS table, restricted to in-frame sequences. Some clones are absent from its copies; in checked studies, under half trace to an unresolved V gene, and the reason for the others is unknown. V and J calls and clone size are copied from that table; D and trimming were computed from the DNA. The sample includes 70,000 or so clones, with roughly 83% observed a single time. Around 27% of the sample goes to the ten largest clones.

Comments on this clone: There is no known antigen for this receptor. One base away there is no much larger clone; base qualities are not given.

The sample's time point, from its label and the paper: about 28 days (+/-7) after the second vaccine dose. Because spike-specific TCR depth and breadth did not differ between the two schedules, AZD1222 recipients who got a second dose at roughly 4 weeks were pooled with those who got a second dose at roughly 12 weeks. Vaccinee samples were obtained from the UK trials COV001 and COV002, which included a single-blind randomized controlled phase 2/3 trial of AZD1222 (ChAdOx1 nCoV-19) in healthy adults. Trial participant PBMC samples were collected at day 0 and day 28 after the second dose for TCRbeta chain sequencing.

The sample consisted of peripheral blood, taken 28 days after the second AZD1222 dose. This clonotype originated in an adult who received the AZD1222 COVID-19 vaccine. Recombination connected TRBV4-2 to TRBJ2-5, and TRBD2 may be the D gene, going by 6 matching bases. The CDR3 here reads CASSRDLEETQYF. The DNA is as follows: TGTGCCAGCAGCCGGGACTTGGAAGAGACCCAGTACTTC.